This TCR beta chain was captured by sequencing in a study of cytomegalovirus exposure and HLA in healthy donors. TCRdb's table, derived via immunoSEQ multiplex PCR, lists solely in-frame clones and lacks some. The table has 300,000 to 400,000 clones, roughly 87% seen once. The CDR3 is 15 residues long. Germline CDR1 is MNHEY and CDR2 is SMNVEV (reference sequence). V shed 3 bases and J shed 1 base, with 9 bases lying between them. This receptor was taken from a man aged 25-40 years in good health and CMV-seronegative. Source material: PBMCs. The chain links TRBV27 to TRBJ2-2, with D hard to call. The CDR3 is CASSFLAENTGELFF. The CDR3 bases are TGTGCCAGCAGTTTCTTGGCAGAGAACACCGGGGAGCTGTTTTTT.